These T cell receptor beta chains were read from a single sample in a study of tumor-infiltrating lymphocytes in primary liver carcinoma. Each CDR3 protein is one row after TCRdb ran MiXCR on the multiplex PCR reads. The table records about 60,000 distinct CDR3 sequences, approximately 74% of them present only once. The sequenced material came from liver tumor tissue from sampling region 4. Receptor source: a man in his forties or fifties with primary liver carcinoma and hepatitis B virus infection. Both conserved end residues are part of each CDR3. A D gene is named only where the DNA matches it firmly. Clone sizes are given selectively: once, few, many, or a class where the clone is expanded.

abundance	d_gene	j_gene	v_gene	CDR3aa	CDR3nt
few	TRBD1	TRBJ1-6	TRBV4-3	CTNSSWDRGRNSPLHF	TGCACCAACAGCTCCTGGGACAGGGGACGGAATTCACCCCTCCACTTT
-	-	TRBJ2-1	TRBV6-2/TRBV6-3	CASSYRSYDRRSLNEQFF	TGTGCTAGCAGTTACCGTTCCTACGACAGGAGATCACTCAATGAGCAGTTCTTC
-	TRBD1	TRBJ2-6	TRBV11-2	CANSSGTGPGANVLTF	TGTGCCAACAGTTCGGGGACAGGGCCTGGGGCCAACGTCTTGACTTTC
-	-	TRBJ2-1	TRBV11-2	CANSLSQGPYNEQFF	TGTGCCAACAGTTTAAGTCAGGGCCCTTATAATGAGCAGTTCTTC
-	-	TRBJ1-5	TRBV10-3	CVISEYEGDQPQHF	TGTGTCATCAGTGAGTATGAGGGTGATCAACCCCAGCATTTT
-	TRBD2	TRBJ2-3	TRBV10-3	CAFSESWTGGSDTQYF	TGTGCCTTCAGTGAGTCTTGGACGGGAGGCTCAGATACACAGTATTTT
-	-	TRBJ2-2	TRBV12-3/TRBV12-4	CASSFAGELFF	TGTGCCAGCAGTTTCGCCGGGGAGCTGTTTTTT
-	-	TRBJ1-5	TRBV4-3	CTSSQEQGGGKPQHF	TGCACCAGCAGCCAAGAACAGGGAGGGGGAAAGCCCCAGCATTTT
few	-	TRBJ2-1	TRBV10-3	CAISESLASRPYNEQFF	TGTGCCATCAGTGAGTCTCTAGCCTCGAGGCCCTACAATGAGCAGTTCTTC
-	-	TRBJ2-2	TRBV4-2	CASSQARGTTGELFF	TGTGCCAGCAGCCAAGCCCGTGGCACAACCGGGGAGCTGTTTTTT
once	-	TRBJ1-4	TRBV4-3	CTSSQDIGVNEKLFF	TGCACCAGCAGCCAAGATATAGGCGTTAATGAAAAACTGTTTTTT
medium-sized	-	TRBJ2-1	TRBV11-3	CASSSGFYNEQFF	TGTGCCAGCAGCTCCGGGTTCTACAATGAGCAGTTCTTC
-	-	TRBJ2-2	TRBV11-1	CASSFWGTGELFF	TGTGCCAGCAGCTTTTGGGGCACTGGGGAGCTGTTTTTT
-	-	TRBJ2-3	TRBV11-2	CAGSKSTDTQYF	TGTGCCGGCAGTAAATCCACAGATACGCAGTATTTC
-	TRBD2	TRBJ2-2	TRBV5-1	CASSLGFLAGEGAGEPFF	TGCGCCAGCAGCTTGGGTTTCCTAGCGGGAGAAGGAGCCGGGGAGCCGTTTTTT
-	-	TRBJ2-3	TRBV10-3	CAIRHTSGASTDMHYF	TGTGCCATCAGGCACACTAGTGGGGCTAGCACAGATATGCATTATTTT
-	-	TRBJ2-2	TRBV4-2	CASTQDLGTVNTGELFF	TGTGCGAGCACCCAAGATCTTGGGACTGTGAACACCGGGGAGCTGTTTTTT
-	-	TRBJ2-7	TRBV4-3	CASSQDRETQYEEYF	TGCGCCAGCAGCCAAGATCGGGAGACTCAGTACGAGGAGTACTTC
-	TRBD1	TRBJ1-2	TRBV10-3	CANRGQVYGYTF	TGTGCCAATCGTGGACAGGTCTATGGCTACACCTTC
-	-	TRBJ2-1	TRBV6-6	CPSSAPLEALESNEQFF	TGTCCCAGCAGTGCCCCGTTGGAGGCGTTAGAATCCAATGAGCAGTTCTTC
-	TRBD2	TRBJ2-7	TRBV5-1	CASSLGVSGSSSSYEHYF	TGCGCCAGCAGCTTGGGAGTTAGCGGGAGTTCCAGCTCCTACGAGCATTACTTC
many	TRBD1	TRBJ1-2	TRBV5-1	CASSLDPGTVYGYTF	TGCGCCAGCAGCTTGGACCCCGGGACAGTGTATGGCTACACCTTC
many	-	TRBJ2-1	TRBV11-3	CASSLAAAARGEQFF	TGTGCCAGCAGCTTGGCAGCGGCTGCCCGGGGTGAGCAGTTCTTC
-	TRBD1	TRBJ2-2	TRBV11-2	CASSLDYQGRDSGELFF	TGTGCCAGCAGCTTAGATTATCAGGGTAGGGACAGCGGGGAGCTGTTTTTT
-	-	TRBJ2-7	TRBV6-5	CASLRLGSYGQYF	TGTGCCAGCCTTAGACTAGGCTCCTACGGGCAGTACTTC
-	-	TRBJ2-2	TRBV7-2	CASSAQGSGEMFF	TGTGCCAGCAGCGCCCAGGGGTCCGGGGAGATGTTTTTT
few	TRBD1	TRBJ2-1	TRBV10-3	CAVTPRDSSYNERFF	TGTGCCGTAACCCCCCGGGACAGCTCCTACAATGAGCGGTTCTTC
few	TRBD1	TRBJ2-7	TRBV12-3/TRBV12-4	CASSFGQGASPGTSTYEQYF	TGTGCCAGCAGTTTCGGACAGGGGGCTTCTCCCGGGACTAGCACCTACGAGCAGTACTTC
few	TRBD2	TRBJ2-5	TRBV29-1	CSVRTSGSWAEAQYF	TGCAGTGTTCGGACTAGCGGGAGTTGGGCAGAGGCCCAGTACTTC
few	-	TRBJ1-4	TRBV4-2	CANSQEGPKPTNEKLFF	TGTGCCAACAGCCAAGAGGGCCCCAAACCAACTAATGAAAAACTGTTTTTT
-	TRBD1	TRBJ1-5	TRBV6-1	CVCGVTGAFNQPQHF	TGTGTCTGCGGTGTCACAGGGGCCTTCAATCAGCCCCAGCATTTT
few	TRBD2	TRBJ2-2	TRBV29-1	CSASGLAGLGELFF	TGCAGCGCCTCGGGACTAGCGGGACTTGGGGAGCTGTTTTTT
many	TRBD1	TRBJ1-5	TRBV30	CAWSGQGNQPQHF	TGTGCCTGGAGTGGACAGGGAAATCAGCCCCAGCATTTT
-	-	TRBJ2-3	TRBV6-9	CASSLASGDGSNTQYF	TGTGCCAGCAGTCTAGCCTCGGGAGACGGGTCTAATACGCAGTATTTT
many	-	TRBJ2-5	TRBV11-2	CASSLGTGSQETQYF	TGTGCCAGCAGCTTAGGAACGGGCAGTCAAGAGACCCAGTACTTC
-	-	TRBJ2-3	TRBV29-1	CRAGLETITDTQYF	TGCAGGGCCGGGCTGGAAACAATCACAGATACGCAGTATTTT
-	-	TRBJ2-2	TRBV3-1	CVSSQSGPGELFF	TGTGTCAGCAGCCAATCGGGTCCCGGGGAGCTGTTTTTT
-	TRBD1	TRBJ1-5	TRBV12-3/TRBV12-4	CASRNSQGAAIQPQHF	TGTGCCAGCAGAAACTCTCAGGGGGCCGCTATTCAGCCCCAGCATTTT
-	TRBD1	TRBJ2-7	TRBV29-1	CSVATNGTEAEQYF	TGCAGCGTTGCTACTAACGGGACAGAAGCCGAGCAGTACTTC
few	-	TRBJ2-2	TRBV6-1	CASSEVPISLPGELFF	TGTGCCAGCAGTGAAGTCCCCATTAGCTTACCCGGGGAGCTGTTTTTT
many	TRBD2	TRBJ2-5	TRBV29-1	CSVEKLASGRAGETQYF	TGCAGCGTTGAAAAATTGGCTAGCGGGAGGGCCGGTGAGACCCAGTACTTC
-	-	TRBJ2-5	TRBV19	CASSRSAKETRYF	TGTGCCAGTAGTCGTTCAGCAAAAGAGACCCGGTACTTC
many	-	TRBJ1-1	TRBV10-3	CAISYDSVNTEAFF	TGTGCCATCAGTTACGACAGCGTGAACACTGAAGCTTTCTTT
-	-	TRBJ2-7	TRBV4-1	CASNQGLGTRAFYEQYF	TGCGCCAGTAACCAAGGCTTGGGGACAAGGGCCTTCTACGAGCAGTACTTC
-	TRBD2	TRBJ2-3	TRBV11-2	CESSTGTSGTDTQYF	TGTGAGAGCAGCACAGGGACTAGCGGCACAGATACGCAGTATTTT
-	TRBD1	TRBJ2-7	TRBV11-1	CASSLIPGGGYEQYF	TGTGCCAGCAGCTTAATTCCAGGGGGCGGTTACGAGCAGTACTTC
-	-	TRBJ1-2	TRBV30	CALSVGWRGTNGYTF	TGTGCCTTGAGTGTCGGGTGGAGGGGTACCAACGGCTACACCTTC
-	TRBD2	TRBJ2-7	TRBV4-2	CATTGGAGVYKSYEQYF	TGTGCCACTACTGGAGGAGCGGGAGTTTATAAGTCCTACGAGCAGTACTTC
-	TRBD1	TRBJ1-3	TRBV12-3/TRBV12-4	CATHRGLPGDTIYF	TGTGCCACCCACAGGGGGCTCCCTGGAGACACGATATATTTT